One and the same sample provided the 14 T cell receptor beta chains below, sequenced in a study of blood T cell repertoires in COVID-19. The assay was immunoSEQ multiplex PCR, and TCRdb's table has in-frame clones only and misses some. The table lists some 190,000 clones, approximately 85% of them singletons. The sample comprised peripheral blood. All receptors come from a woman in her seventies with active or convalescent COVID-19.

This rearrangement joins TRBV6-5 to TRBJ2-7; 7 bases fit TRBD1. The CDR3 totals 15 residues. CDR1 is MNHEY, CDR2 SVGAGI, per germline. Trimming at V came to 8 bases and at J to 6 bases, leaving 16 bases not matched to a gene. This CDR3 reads CASGETGYSVGEQYF. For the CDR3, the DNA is TGTGCCAGCGGGGAGACAGGGTACAGCGTTGGCGAGCAGTACTTC.

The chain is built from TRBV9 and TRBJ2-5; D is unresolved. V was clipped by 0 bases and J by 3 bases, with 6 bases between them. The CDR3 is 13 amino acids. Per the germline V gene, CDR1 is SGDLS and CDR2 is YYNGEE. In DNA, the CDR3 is TGTGCCAGCAGCGTAGTCCCCAAAGAGACCCAGTACTTC. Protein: CASSVVPKETQYF.

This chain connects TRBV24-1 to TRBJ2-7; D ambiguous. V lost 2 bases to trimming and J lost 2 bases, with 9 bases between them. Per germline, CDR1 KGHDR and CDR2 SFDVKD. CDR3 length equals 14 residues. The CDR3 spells CATSDWRQTYEQYF. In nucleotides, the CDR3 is TGTGCCACCAGTGATTGGCGGCAGACCTACGAGCAGTACTTC.

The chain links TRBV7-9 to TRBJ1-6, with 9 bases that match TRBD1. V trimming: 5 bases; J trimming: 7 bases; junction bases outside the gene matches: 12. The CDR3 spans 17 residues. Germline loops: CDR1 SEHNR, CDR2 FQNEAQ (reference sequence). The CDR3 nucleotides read TGTGCCAGCAGCCTTGCCCTCTCCGACAGGGGGAATTCACCCCTCCACTTT. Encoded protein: CASSLALSDRGNSPLHF. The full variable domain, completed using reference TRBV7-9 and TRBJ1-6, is DTGVSQNPRHKITKRGQNVTFRCDPISEHNRLYWYRQTLGQGPEFLTYFQNEAQLEKSRLLSDRFSAERPKGSFSTLEIQRTEQGDSAMYLCASSLALSDRGNSPLHFGNGTRLTVT.

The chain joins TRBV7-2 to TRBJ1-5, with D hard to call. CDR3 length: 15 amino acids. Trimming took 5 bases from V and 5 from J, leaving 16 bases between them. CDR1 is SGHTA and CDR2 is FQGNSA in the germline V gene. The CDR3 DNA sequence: TGTGCCAGCAGCCCCCGAAGCGGTCCCGATCAGCCCCAGCATTTT. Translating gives CASSPRSGPDQPQHF.

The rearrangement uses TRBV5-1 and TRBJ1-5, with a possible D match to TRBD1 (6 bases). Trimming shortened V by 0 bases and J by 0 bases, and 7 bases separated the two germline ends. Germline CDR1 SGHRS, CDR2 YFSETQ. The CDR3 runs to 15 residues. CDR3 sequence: CASSLGTDSNQPQHF. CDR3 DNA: TGCGCCAGCAGCTTGGGGACAGATAGCAATCAGCCCCAGCATTTT.

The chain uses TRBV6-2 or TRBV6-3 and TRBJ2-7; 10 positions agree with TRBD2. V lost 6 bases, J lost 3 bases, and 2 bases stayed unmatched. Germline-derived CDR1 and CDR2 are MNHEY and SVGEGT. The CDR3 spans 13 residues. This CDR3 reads CASSRLAGYEQYF. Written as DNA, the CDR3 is TGTGCCAGCAGCAGACTAGCGGGCTACGAGCAGTACTTC.

The CDR3 DNA follows: TGTGCCAGCAGTCCCCCCGGGAGATACGAGCAGTACTTC. It translates to CASSPPGRYEQYF. The V gene is TRBV6-6, the J gene TRBJ2-7; D is perhaps TRBD2 (6 bases). V lost 5 bases and J 4 bases, leaving 12 bases between the germline ends. There are 13 residues in the CDR3. Per germline, CDR1 MNHNY and CDR2 SVGAGI (reference sequence).

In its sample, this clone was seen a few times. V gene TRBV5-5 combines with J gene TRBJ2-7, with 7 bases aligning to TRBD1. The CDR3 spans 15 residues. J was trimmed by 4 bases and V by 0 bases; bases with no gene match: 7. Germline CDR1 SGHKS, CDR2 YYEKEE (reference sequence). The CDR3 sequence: CASSLGPGGSYEQYF. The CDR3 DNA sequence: TGTGCCAGCAGCTTGGGGCCAGGGGGATCGTACGAGCAGTACTTC.

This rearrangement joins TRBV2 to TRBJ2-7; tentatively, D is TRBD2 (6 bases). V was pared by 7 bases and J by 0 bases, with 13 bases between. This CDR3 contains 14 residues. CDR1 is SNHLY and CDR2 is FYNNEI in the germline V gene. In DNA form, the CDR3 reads TGTGCCAGCACCCTGGGGGGATACTCCTACGAGCAGTACTTC. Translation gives CASTLGGYSYEQYF.

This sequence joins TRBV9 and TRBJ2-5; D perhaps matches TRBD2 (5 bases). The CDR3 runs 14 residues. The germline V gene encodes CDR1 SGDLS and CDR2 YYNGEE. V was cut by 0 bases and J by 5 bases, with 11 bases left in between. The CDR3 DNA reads TGTGCCAGCAGCGTAGCTGGCGGGTGGGAGACCCAGTACTTC. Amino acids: CASSVAGGWETQYF.

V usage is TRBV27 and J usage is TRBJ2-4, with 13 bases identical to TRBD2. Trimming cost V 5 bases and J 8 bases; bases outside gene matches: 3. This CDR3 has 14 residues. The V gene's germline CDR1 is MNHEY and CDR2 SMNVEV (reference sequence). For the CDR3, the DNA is TGTGCCAGCAGTACCGGGACTAGCGGGGACATTCAGTACTTC. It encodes CASSTGTSGDIQYF.

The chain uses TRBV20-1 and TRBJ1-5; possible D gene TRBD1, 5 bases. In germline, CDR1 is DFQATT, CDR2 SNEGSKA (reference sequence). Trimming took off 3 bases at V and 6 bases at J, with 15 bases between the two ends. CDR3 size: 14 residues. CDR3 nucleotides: TGCAGTGCTAGTTGGCAGGGTGTAACTCAGCCCCAGCATTTT. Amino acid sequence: CSASWQGVTQPQHF.

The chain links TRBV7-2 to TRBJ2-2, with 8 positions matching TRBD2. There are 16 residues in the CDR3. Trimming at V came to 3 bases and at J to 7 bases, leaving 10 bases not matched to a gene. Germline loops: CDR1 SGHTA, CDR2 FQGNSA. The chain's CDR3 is CASSLQKAGVGGELFF. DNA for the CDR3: TGTGCCAGCAGCTTGCAGAAAGCGGGAGTCGGCGGGGAGCTGTTTTTT. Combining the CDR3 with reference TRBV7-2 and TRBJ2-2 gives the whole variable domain GAGVSQSPSNKVTEKGKDVELRCDPISGHTALYWYRQSLGQGLEFLIYFQGNSAPDKSGLPSDRFSAERTGGSVSTLTIQRTQQEDSAVYLCASSLQKAGVGGELFFGEGSRLTVL.